The rows below give T cell receptor beta chains drawn from one sample of a study of blood T cell repertoires in COVID-19. TCRdb's table, derived via immunoSEQ multiplex PCR, lists solely in-frame clones and lacks some. This sample has about 180,000 clones, with almost 80% found just once. Sequenced material: peripheral blood. Source of these receptors: a woman in her 70s with acute or convalescent COVID-19. Both conserved end residues are part of each CDR3. The order of the fields is J gene, D gene, V gene, clone size, CDR3 protein, CDR3 DNA. The D gene is left open where the match is weak. Not all rows give a size; the values are once, few, many and, for expanded clones, a class.

>TRBJ2-2|NA|TRBV11-3|NA
CASSRTTNTGELFF
TGTGCCAGCAGCCGGACAACGAACACCGGGGAGCTGTTTTTT
>TRBJ1-4|NA|TRBV2|NA
CASSGRTADEKLFF
TGTGCCAGCAGTGGAAGGACAGCGGATGAAAAACTGTTTTTT
>TRBJ1-5|NA|TRBV6-5|NA
CASRRQAYSNQPQHF
TGTGCCAGCAGGAGACAGGCCTATAGCAATCAGCCCCAGCATTTT
>TRBJ2-1|TRBD2|TRBV10-3|NA
CAISGRTSGSFLGRFNEQFF
TGTGCCATCAGTGGACGGACTAGCGGGAGTTTTTTAGGTCGATTCAATGAGCAGTTCTTC
>TRBJ1-3|TRBD1|TRBV3-1/TRBV3-2|NA
CASSPRDRSQGNTIYF
TGTGCCAGCAGCCCCCGGGACAGAAGTCAAGGAAACACCATATATTTT
>TRBJ1-6|NA|TRBV19|NA
CASSIGTGSRNSPLHF
TGTGCCAGTAGTATCGGTACGGGATCGCGTAATTCACCCCTCCACTTT
>TRBJ1-2|NA|TRBV13|NA
CASSLGGRSNYGYTF
TGTGCCAGCAGCTTAGGTGGGCGATCTAACTATGGCTACACCTTC
>TRBJ2-3|TRBD2|TRBV7-2|NA
CASSSRLADPSDTQYF
TGTGCCAGCAGCTCCCGACTAGCGGACCCCTCAGATACGCAGTATTTT
>TRBJ1-6|NA|TRBV2|few
CASSVTGGNNSPLHF
TGTGCCAGCAGTGTTACAGGCGGAAATAATTCACCCCTCCACTTT
>TRBJ2-1|TRBD2|TRBV5-1|NA
CASSLVLAGENEQFF
TGCGCCAGCAGCTTGGTCCTAGCGGGAGAAAATGAGCAGTTCTTC
>TRBJ2-1|NA|TRBV29-1|once
CSVEEDEQFF
TGCAGCGTTGAGGAGGATGAGCAGTTCTTC
>TRBJ2-3|NA|TRBV20-1|NA
CSASPGMTGGTDTQYF
TGCAGTGCTAGTCCAGGGATGACTGGGGGCACAGATACGCAGTATTTT
>TRBJ2-7|NA|TRBV19|few
CASSNGGSTYEQYF
TGTGCCAGTAGTAATGGCGGTAGTACCTACGAGCAGTACTTC
>TRBJ1-5|TRBD1|TRBV2|NA
CASSPGQGDQPQHF
TGTGCCAGCAGTCCGGGACAGGGGGATCAGCCCCAGCATTTT
>TRBJ1-1|NA|TRBV30|once
CAWTPRENTEAFF
TGTGCCTGGACCCCTCGGGAGAACACTGAAGCTTTCTTT
>TRBJ1-2|NA|TRBV27|NA
CASSLAANYGYTF
TGTGCCAGCAGTTTGGCAGCTAACTATGGCTACACCTTC
>TRBJ2-1|TRBD2|TRBV2|NA
CASSGSSGRHRVSEQFF
TGTGCCAGCAGTGGGAGTAGCGGGAGGCACCGGGTTAGTGAGCAGTTCTTC
>TRBJ2-7|NA|TRBV2|NA
CASRLAWSSYEQYF
TGTGCCAGCAGGCTAGCGTGGAGCTCCTACGAGCAGTACTTC
>TRBJ1-3|NA|TRBV3-1/TRBV3-2|NA
CASSQGTYTIYF
TGTGCCAGCAGCCAAGGCACTTACACCATATATTTT
>TRBJ2-3|TRBD2|TRBV19|NA
CASSTPGLATPDTQYF
TGTGCCAGTAGTACACCGGGACTAGCCACCCCAGATACGCAGTATTTT
>TRBJ2-7|NA|TRBV7-9|NA
CASSPRDTYEQYF
TGTGCCAGCAGCCCCAGGGATACCTACGAGCAGTACTTC
>TRBJ2-2|TRBD1|TRBV7-2|NA
CASRDRGLTGELFF
TGTGCCAGCAGGGACAGGGGGCTCACCGGGGAGCTGTTTTTT
>TRBJ1-2|NA|TRBV11-2|few
CASSPSEAPAPRGYTF
TGTGCCAGCAGCCCAAGTGAAGCCCCTGCTCCGCGGGGCTACACCTTC
>TRBJ2-1|TRBD2|TRBV6-2/TRBV6-3|NA
CASSLGLANSYNEQFF
TGTGCCAGCAGTTTGGGACTAGCGAATTCCTACAATGAGCAGTTCTTC
>TRBJ1-4|TRBD1|TRBV7-9|NA
CASSLQTGVEKLFF
TGTGCCAGCAGCTTGCAAACAGGGGTAGAAAAACTGTTTTTT
>TRBJ2-7|TRBD1|TRBV7-2|NA
CASSPGQGAREQYF
TGTGCCAGCAGCCCTGGACAGGGGGCGAGAGAGCAGTACTTC
>TRBJ1-1|NA|TRBV5-1|NA
CASSLSGEKNTEAFF
TGCGCCAGCAGCTTATCGGGGGAAAAGAACACTGAAGCTTTCTTT
>TRBJ1-5|NA|TRBV6-5|once
CASRLTENQPQHF
TGTGCCAGCAGGTTGACAGAAAATCAGCCCCAGCATTTT
>TRBJ1-4|TRBD1|TRBV5-6|NA
CASSLGQGAVANEKLFF
TGTGCCAGCAGCCTGGGACAGGGGGCGGTAGCTAATGAAAAACTGTTTTTT
>TRBJ2-1|TRBD1|TRBV4-1|NA
CASSHQDRGTYNEQFF
TGCGCCAGCAGCCATCAAGACAGGGGGACCTACAATGAGCAGTTCTTC
>TRBJ2-3|TRBD1|TRBV7-2|NA
CASSPPGQGTDTQYF
TGTGCCAGCAGCCCACCGGGACAGGGCACAGATACGCAGTATTTT
>TRBJ2-1|TRBD2|TRBV5-1|few
CASSLIPSGTSGRDEQFF
TGCGCCAGCAGCTTGATTCCGTCAGGGACTAGCGGGAGAGATGAGCAGTTCTTC
>TRBJ1-1|TRBD1|TRBV27|NA
CASSQDRWDTEAFF
TGTGCCAGCAGTCAGGACAGGTGGGACACTGAAGCTTTCTTT
>TRBJ2-1|NA|TRBV11-2|NA
CASSLVAVSGDHYNEQFF
TGTGCCAGCAGCTTAGTAGCTGTTTCGGGGGATCATTACAATGAGCAGTTCTTC
>TRBJ2-5|TRBD2|TRBV13|NA
CASSFGTSGRKTQYF
TGTGCCAGCAGCTTCGGGACTAGCGGGAGAAAGACCCAGTACTTC
>TRBJ1-4|NA|TRBV6-5|NA
CASRGQGLANEKLFF
TGTGCCAGCAGAGGCCAGGGGTTAGCAAATGAAAAACTGTTTTTT
>TRBJ2-3|TRBD1|TRBV5-1|NA
CASRTGGAQDTQYF
TGCGCCAGCAGGACAGGGGGCGCCCAAGATACGCAGTATTTT
>TRBJ2-2|TRBD2|TRBV7-2|NA
CASSPLAGVNTGELFF
TGTGCCAGCAGCCCCCTAGCGGGAGTGAACACCGGGGAGCTGTTTTTT
>TRBJ2-1|NA|TRBV19|NA
CASSIQNQGNNEQFF
TGTGCCAGTAGTATCCAAAACCAGGGGAACAATGAGCAGTTCTTC
>TRBJ1-1|NA|TRBV10-1|NA
CASHGQKGKNTEAFF
TGCGCCAGCCATGGACAGAAAGGAAAGAACACTGAAGCTTTCTTT
>TRBJ1-5|NA|TRBV15|NA
CATGRDRRANQPQHF
TGTGCCACCGGTCGTGACAGAAGAGCTAATCAGCCCCAGCATTTT
>TRBJ2-3|TRBD1|TRBV19|NA
CASSSRQGALATDTQYF
TGTGCCAGTAGTAGCCGTCAGGGGGCCCTGGCCACAGATACGCAGTATTTT
>TRBJ2-5|NA|TRBV5-1|few
CASSPVPGEWETQYF
TGCGCCAGCAGCCCCGTTCCGGGGGAGTGGGAGACCCAGTACTTC
>TRBJ2-1|TRBD1|TRBV6-7|NA
CASSQGTGSWSSYNEQFF
TGTGCCAGCAGCCAGGGGACAGGGAGTTGGAGCTCCTACAATGAGCAGTTCTTC